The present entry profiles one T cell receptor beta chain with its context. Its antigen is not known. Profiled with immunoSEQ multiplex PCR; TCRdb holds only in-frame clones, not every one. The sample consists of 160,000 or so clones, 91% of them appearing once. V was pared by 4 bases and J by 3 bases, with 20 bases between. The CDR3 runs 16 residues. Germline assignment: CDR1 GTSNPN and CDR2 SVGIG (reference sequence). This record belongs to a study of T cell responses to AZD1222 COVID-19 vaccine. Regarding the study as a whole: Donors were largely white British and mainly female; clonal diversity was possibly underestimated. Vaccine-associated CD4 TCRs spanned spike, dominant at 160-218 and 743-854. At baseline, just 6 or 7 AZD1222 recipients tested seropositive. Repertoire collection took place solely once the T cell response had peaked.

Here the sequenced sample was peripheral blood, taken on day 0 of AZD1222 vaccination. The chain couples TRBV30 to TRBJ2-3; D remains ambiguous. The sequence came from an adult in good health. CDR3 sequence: CAWMAAYSGGTDTQYF. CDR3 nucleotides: TGTGCCTGGATGGCCGCCTATTCGGGTGGGACAGATACGCAGTATTTT.